These 13 T cell receptor beta chains were sequenced from one sample in a study of shared clonotypes between healthy human individuals. TCRdb's table, derived via immunoSEQ multiplex PCR, lists solely in-frame clones and lacks some. The sample lists 2 million to 2.5 million clones, around 92% seen once, with about 0.41% in the top ten. The specimen was naive CD4+ T cells from PBMCs. The subset denotes: CD45RA+ positively selected. These receptors originate from a man between 18 and 29 years old in good health. Some clones in this sample may be carry-over from other donors' samples.

The chain recombines TRBV10-2 with TRBJ1-5, with a possible D match to TRBD1 (6 bases). Germline V gene lookup returns CDR1 WSHSY and CDR2 SAAADI. This CDR3 contains 15 residues. V lost 10 bases, J lost 2 bases, and 18 bases lay in between. In nucleotides, the CDR3 is TGCGCCACCAAGGAGGGGGAGAGAGGCAATCAGCCCCAGCATTTT. Its translation is CATKEGERGNQPQHF.

The V and J genes are TRBV5-8 and TRBJ2-7; D might be TRBD1 (6 bases). Germline V gene sequence: CDR1 SGHTS, CDR2 YDEGEE. CDR3 length: 14 amino acids. V lost 0 bases and J 3 bases, leaving 10 bases between the germline ends. The CDR3, as DNA: TGTGCCAGCAGCTTGGAGCAGGGGAACTACGAGCAGTACTTC. Encoded protein: CASSLEQGNYEQYF. Supplemented by reference TRBV5-8 and TRBJ2-7, the full variable domain reads EAGVTQSPTHLIKTRGQQATLRCSPISGHTSVYWYQQALGLGLQFLLWYDEGEERNRGNFPPRFSGRQFPNYSSELNVNALELEDSALYLCASSLEQGNYEQYFGPGTRLTVT.

J is TRBJ1-1 and V is TRBV29-1; 10 bases are shared with TRBD1. The V gene end was trimmed by 6 bases and the J gene end by 5 bases; junction bases not matched to a gene: 6. Per the germline V gene, CDR1 is SQVTM and CDR2 is ANQGSEA. This CDR3 has 13 residues. For the CDR3, the DNA is TGCAGCGTCCCCGGGACAGGGGATACTGAAGCTTTCTTT. It translates to CSVPGTGDTEAFF. Full variable domain (remainder filled in from reference TRBV29-1 and TRBJ1-1): SAVISQKPSRDICQRGTSLTIQCQVDSQVTMMFWYRQQPGQSLTLIATANQGSEATYESGFVIDKFPISRPNLTFSTLTVSNMSPEDSSIYLCSVPGTGDTEAFFGQGTRLTVV.

J is TRBJ2-1 and V is TRBV7-8; 12 bases fit TRBD2. Trimming removed 2 bases from V and 9 bases from J; junction bases left unmatched: 5. Per the germline V gene, CDR1 is SGHVS and CDR2 is FQNEAQ. The CDR3 runs 15 residues. CDR3 in DNA: TGTGCCAGCAGCTTAAATAGACTAGCGGGAGTTGAGCAGTTCTTC. Translated, it gives CASSLNRLAGVEQFF.

The V and J genes are TRBV9 and TRBJ2-1, with D possibly being TRBD2 (6 bases). Germline V CDR1 and CDR2: SGDLS, YYNGEE. The V gene lost 2 bases and the J gene lost 8 bases, with 17 bases spanning the gap. This CDR3 has 15 residues. The CDR3 DNA reads TGTGCCAGCAGCGTGATTCCGGGATCGGGGGATGAGCAGTTCTTC. The encoded protein is CASSVIPGSGDEQFF.

The V call is TRBV29-1, the J call TRBJ2-5; TRBD1 matches at 7 bases. CDR1 and CDR2 from the germline V gene are SQVTM and ANQGSEA. This CDR3 region has 15 residues. Trimming cost V 6 bases and J 5 bases; bases outside gene matches: 15. DNA for the CDR3: TGCAGCGTGGGTCAACTACAGGGGAATCGGGAGACCCAGTACTTC. It is translated as CSVGQLQGNRETQYF.

The CDR3 region has the DNA TGTGCCAGCGGAGGAGCAGGGTGGAATGAAAAACTGTTTTTT. Amino acid sequence: CASGGAGWNEKLFF. The chain joins TRBV28 to TRBJ1-4, with a possible D match to TRBD1 (5 bases). CDR3 length equals 14 residues. Germline CDR1 reads MDHEN; CDR2 reads SYDVKM. Trimming stripped 8 bases from V and 5 bases from J, with 15 bases between.

The V and J genes are TRBV27 and TRBJ2-6; D gene unclear. Germline CDR1 reads MNHEY; CDR2 reads SMNVEV (reference sequence). The ends were cut back, 6 bases at V and 7 bases at J, with 7 bases in the middle. CDR3 length: 12 amino acids. The chain's CDR3 is CASRSGANVLTF. CDR3 DNA: TGTGCCAGCAGATCAGGAGCCAACGTCCTGACTTTC.

This chain connects TRBV30 to TRBJ2-6; D is perhaps TRBD2 (6 bases). V lost 5 bases to trimming and J lost 6 bases, with 14 bases between them. The germline V gene has CDR1 GTSNPN and CDR2 SVGIG (reference sequence). The CDR3 has 14 amino acids. The CDR3 region has the DNA TGTGCCTGGGACGCGGGGCTCAAGGCCAACGTCCTGACTTTC. This gives the protein CAWDAGLKANVLTF.

The V call is TRBV28, the J call TRBJ1-5; D remains unclear. This CDR3 comprises 15 residues. The V gene's germline CDR1 is MDHEN and CDR2 SYDVKM. The V end was cut by 7 bases, the J end by 1 base, with 14 bases between. CDR3 residues: CASTLDLGSNQPQHF. In DNA form, the CDR3 reads TGTGCCAGCACCCTGGACCTAGGGAGCAATCAGCCCCAGCATTTT.

This chain links TRBV5-1 with TRBJ1-2; tentatively, D is TRBD1 (5 bases). The V end was cut by 2 bases, the J end by 8 bases, with 16 bases between. Germline V gene lookup returns CDR1 SGHRS and CDR2 YFSETQ. This CDR3 has 14 residues. The CDR3 here is CASSLRGYMEGYTF. The CDR3 DNA sequence: TGCGCCAGCAGCTTAAGGGGTTACATGGAGGGCTACACCTTC.

This clone has just one count. The rearrangement links TRBV9 to TRBJ1-3; 11 bases map to TRBD1. This CDR3 has 16 residues. V shed 5 bases and J 0 bases; nucleotides not matched to a gene: 4. Germline V CDR1 and CDR2: SGDLS, YYNGEE. CDR3 bases: TGTGCCAGCAGGCCCGGGACAGGGGGCTCTGGAAACACCATATATTTT. Translation: CASRPGTGGSGNTIYF.

The chain is built from TRBV9 and TRBJ1-5; TRBD1 aligns across 7 bases. Germline V gene sequence: CDR1 SGDLS, CDR2 YYNGEE. The CDR3 is 15 residues long. V lost 2 bases, J lost 3 bases, and 5 bases stayed unmatched. This chain's CDR3 is CASSVGDRDNQPQHF. CDR3 in DNA: TGTGCCAGCAGCGTGGGCGACAGGGACAATCAGCCCCAGCATTTT.